The 9 T cell receptor beta chains listed next were all sequenced from one sample in a study of OX40 agonist ivuxolimab in advanced cancers. Profiled with immunoSEQ multiplex PCR; TCRdb holds only in-frame clones, not every one. The sample consists of some 25,000 clones, around two thirds of them appearing once. This specimen consisted of CD4+ or CD8+ T cells sorted from blood, obtained in a trial of the OX40 agonist ivuxolimab. Receptors were obtained from an adult with an advanced solid tumor such as melanoma, head and neck, liver or kidney cancer.

V usage is TRBV11-2 and J usage is TRBJ2-3, with 11 positions matching TRBD2. There are 18 residues in the CDR3. Germline V gene data show CDR1 as SGHAT and CDR2 as FQNNGV. V shed 4 bases, J shed 2 bases, and the junction held 11 bases outside the gene matches. CDR3 nucleotides: TGTGCCAGCAGCTCTGTAGCGGGGGGGACGACTCACACAGATACGCAGTATTTT. It is translated as CASSSVAGGTTHTDTQYF.

The rearrangement joins TRBV19 to TRBJ1-5; 9 bases line up with TRBD1. The length of the CDR3 is 15 residues. J was trimmed by 4 bases and V by 4 bases; bases with no gene match: 5. Germline loops: CDR1 LNHDA, CDR2 SQIVND (reference sequence). CDR3 sequence (DNA): TGTGCCAGTAGTACCTGGACAGGGGCAAATCAGCCCCAGCATTTT. It encodes CASSTWTGANQPQHF. Complete variable domain (other parts from reference TRBV19 and TRBJ1-5): DGGITQSPKYLFRKEGQNVTLSCEQNLNHDAMYWYRQDPGQGLRLIYYSQIVNDFQKGDIAEGYSVSREKKESFPLTVTSAQKNPTAFYLCASSTWTGANQPQHFGDGTRLSIL.

As regards this clone: Relative to the germline gene, one junction end is altered; a read error may explain this. CDR3 nucleotides: TGTGCCAGCAGCTTAGACCCCAGGGGGGGGATGAACTTC. Protein: CASSLDPRGGMNF. V gene TRBV11-2 combines with J gene TRBJ2-5, with D possibly being TRBD1 or TRBD2 (7 bases each). The CDR3 covers 13 residues. CDR1 is SGHAT and CDR2 is FQNNGV in the germline V gene.

There are a few counts of this clone. The chain uses TRBV7-6 and TRBJ2-7; TRBD2 might be the D (6 bases). CDR1 is SGHVS, CDR2 FNYEAQ, per germline. The CDR3 runs to 12 residues. With 6 bases removed from V and 7 bases from J, the gap between germline ends came to 13 bases. The CDR3 DNA sequence: TGTGCCAGCAGTAACGGACGGGGGGAGCAGTACTTC. Its translation: CASSNGRGEQYF.

Only a few counts were recorded for this clone. CDR3 sequence: CASSPRQGYNEQFF. Written as DNA, the CDR3 is TGTGCCAGCAGCCCCCGACAGGGGTACAATGAGCAGTTCTTC. This sequence joins TRBV7-9 and TRBJ2-1, with 8 bases matching TRBD1. Per germline, CDR1 SEHNR and CDR2 FQNEAQ (reference sequence). This CDR3 spans 14 amino acids. Losses at the gene ends were 5 bases for V and 4 bases for J; bases not matched to a gene: 4.

This clone was picked up many times. This CDR3 is CASSPPGQGLVGETQYF. CDR3 coding DNA: TGTGCCAGCTCACCACCTGGACAGGGGTTAGTCGGAGAGACCCAGTACTTC. This rearrangement joins TRBV18 to TRBJ2-5, with 9 bases aligning to TRBD1. V dropped 0 bases and J dropped 4; count of bases not matched to a gene: 9. Germline V gene sequence: CDR1 KGHSH, CDR2 LQKENI. The CDR3 runs 17 residues.

The rearrangement uses TRBV28 and TRBJ2-5; 8 nucleotides match TRBD2. J gave up 5 bases and V 5 bases, and 16 bases lay outside the gene matches. The CDR3 has 17 residues. The germline V gene encodes CDR1 MDHEN and CDR2 SYDVKM. The CDR3 DNA is TGTGCCAGCAGTGGAGGCCGAGACGGGGGGGCCTGGGAGACCCAGTACTTC. Amino acids: CASSGGRDGGAWETQYF.

This clone has only one observation. The genes are TRBV9 and TRBJ1-1; the D is unclear. With 4 bases removed from V and 3 bases from J, the gap between germline ends came to 10 bases. The length of the CDR3 is 13 residues. From germline, CDR1 is SGDLS and CDR2 YYNGEE. The CDR3 sequence is CASSLDRYTEAFF. CDR3 DNA sequence: TGTGCCAGCAGCCTCGACCGATACACTGAAGCTTTCTTT.

The J gene is TRBJ2-1, the V gene TRBV6-6; TRBD2 aligns across 8 bases. CDR3 size: 15 residues. CDR1 is MNHNY, CDR2 SVGAGI, per germline (reference sequence). Trimming removed 2 bases from V and 0 bases from J; junction bases left unmatched: 0. The DNA for the CDR3 is TGTGCCAGCAGTTACGGGACTAGCTCCTACAATGAGCAGTTCTTC. Translation: CASSYGTSSYNEQFF.